Only a few counts were recorded for the clone carrying this TCR beta chain. Its antigen is not known. This CDR3 has 14 residues. Germline loops: CDR1 SGHTA, CDR2 FQGNSA. V lost 5 bases and J 5 bases, leaving 15 bases between the germline ends. These data originate in a study of T cells after yellow fever vaccination. Findings and caveats of the study: At approximately 96% for CD4 and around 91% for CD8, most primary-vaccination clones showed up again after the booster.

TCRdb itself ran the 5' RACE reads through MiXCR, one entry per CDR3 protein. The repertoire has about 220,000 distinct CDR3 sequences, less than 3.5% of them found once; the top ten carry 3.2%. The sequencing here drew on CD4+ T cells sorted from PBMCs, taken 10 days after the yellow fever booster vaccination. The chain has TRBV7-2 and TRBJ1-2; D remains ambiguous. The sequence was collected from a man between 18 and 35 years old who received the YFV17D yellow fever vaccine. CDR3 nucleotide sequence: TGTGCCAGCAGCCTAGGGTCTCAGTGGTATGGCTACACCTTC. Protein product: CASSLGSQWYGYTF. Full variable domain (remainder filled in from reference TRBV7-2 and TRBJ1-2): GAGVSQSPSNKVTEKGKDVELRCDPISGHTALYWYRQSLGQGLEFLIYFQGNSAPDKSGLPSDRFSAERTGGSVSTLTIQRTQQEDSAVYLCASSLGSQWYGYTFGSGTRLTVV.